This T cell receptor beta chain was captured by sequencing in a study of blood T cell repertoires in COVID-19. Study context: Samples came from the United States, Italy and Spain, spanning acute and convalescent COVID-19. PBMCs, B-cell-depleted T cells, or T cells provided the cDNA or gDNA that made up the material.

A note on this clone: The junction departs from germline at one end; a sequencing error may be responsible.

The CDR3 is made up of 13 amino acids. Original processing notes: Scientists estimated how many nucleated cells there were by amplifying reference gene primers. The method was immunoSEQ multiplex PCR; TCRdb's version includes in-frame clones alone and lacks a portion of them. The DNA gave D and trimming, while V, J and clone size come from that table. The sample yields some 88,000 clones, 65% to 90% seen once. This sequence was found in a man between 60 and 70 years old with acute or convalescent COVID-19. The specimen was peripheral blood. The chain carries TRBV12-3 or TRBV12-4 and TRBJ1-2, with D possibly being TRBD1 (6 bases). Written as DNA, the CDR3 is TGTGCCAGCAGTTTAGTAACAGGGAAGGTTGTCTCCTTC. Residues: CASSLVTGKVVSF.